Shown below are 15 T cell receptor beta chains from a single sample sequenced in a study of blood T cell repertoires in COVID-19. Measured with immunoSEQ multiplex PCR; TCRdb has only the in-frame clones, and not every one. Here the sample spans about 310,000 clones, about 90% being singletons. Sequencing used PBMCs or T cells enriched from blood (not recorded which). The receptors shown here come from a woman aged 30 to 39 who had recovered from COVID-19.

This CDR3 is CASSQVDRRNTEAFF. The CDR3 DNA follows: TGTGCCAGCAGCCAAGTAGATAGGAGGAACACTGAAGCTTTCTTT. The chain uses TRBV3-1 (or the pseudogene TRBV3-2) and TRBJ1-1; D remains unclear. Germline lookup yields CDR1 LGHDT and CDR2 YNNKEL (reference sequence). The CDR3 loop spans 15 amino acids. The germline V and J ends were trimmed by 1 base and 1 base, with 10 bases remaining between them.

This rearrangement joins TRBV2 to TRBJ2-1; TRBD2 agrees at 7 bases. The V gene's germline CDR1 is SNHLY and CDR2 FYNNEI. J lost 9 bases, V lost 7 bases, and 3 bases had no gene match. The CDR3 covers 11 residues. The CDR3 DNA reads TGTGCCAGCACGGGAGGTTTTGAGCAGTTCTTC. It codes for CASTGGFEQFF. Combining the CDR3 with reference TRBV2 and TRBJ2-1 gives the whole variable domain EPEVTQTPSHQVTQMGQEVILRCVPISNHLYFYWYRQILGQKVEFLVSFYNNEISEKSEIFDDQFSVERPDGSNFTLKIRSTKLEDSAMYFCASTGGFEQFFGPGTRLTVL.

The chain carries TRBV9 and TRBJ2-7, with D perhaps TRBD1 (5 bases). Germline CDR1 and CDR2: SGDLS and YYNGEE. The V and J ends lost 0 bases and 3 bases respectively, with 16 bases between them. This CDR3 has 16 amino acids. The chain's CDR3 is CASSVASSRANYEQYF. For the CDR3, the DNA is TGTGCCAGCAGCGTAGCTTCTTCCAGGGCCAACTACGAGCAGTACTTC.

The rearrangement uses TRBV12-5 and TRBJ1-2; 8 nucleotides match TRBD1. V dropped 1 base and J dropped 7; count of bases not matched to a gene: 5. The CDR3 runs to 14 residues. Germline CDR1 is LGHNT and CDR2 is FRNRAP. The chain's CDR3 is CASGLATGAGGYTF. Here the CDR3 DNA reads TGTGCTAGTGGTTTGGCGACAGGGGCAGGTGGCTACACCTTC.

V and J are TRBV4-3 and TRBJ2-7; 11 nucleotides match TRBD2. Germline V CDR1 and CDR2: LGHNA, YSLEER. The CDR3 is made up of 18 amino acids. Germline trimming cut 6 bases from V and 3 bases from J; bases unmatched to any gene: 16. The CDR3 spells CASSHAYSGTSGNYEQYF. The CDR3 DNA reads TGCGCCAGCAGTCACGCTTATTCCGGGACTAGCGGAAACTACGAGCAGTACTTC.

The chain has TRBV19 and TRBJ1-5, with D perhaps matching TRBD1 (5 bases). V was shortened by 3 bases and J by 7 bases, with 13 bases between the two germline ends. Germline V gene lookup returns CDR1 LNHDA and CDR2 SQIVND (reference sequence). This CDR3 comprises 14 residues. This CDR3 reads CASSILGVGQPQHF. The CDR3 DNA is TGTGCCAGTAGTATTCTAGGGGTAGGACAGCCCCAGCATTTT. Based on the CDR3 plus reference TRBV19 and TRBJ1-5, the full variable domain is DGGITQSPKYLFRKEGQNVTLSCEQNLNHDAMYWYRQDPGQGLRLIYYSQIVNDFQKGDIAEGYSVSREKKESFPLTVTSAQKNPTAFYLCASSILGVGQPQHFGDGTRLSIL.

The chain employs TRBV6-2 or TRBV6-3 and TRBJ1-5; maybe TRBD1 (6 bases). The V end was cut by 6 bases, the J end by 4 bases, with 10 bases between. CDR3 length: 13 residues. Germline V lookup: CDR1 MNHEY, CDR2 SVGEGT. CDR3 in DNA: TGTGCCAGCAGCCTAACAGGGAATCAGCCCCAGCATTTT. Protein product: CASSLTGNQPQHF.

This rearrangement joins TRBV28 to TRBJ1-5; TRBD1 aligns across 7 bases. The V gene end was trimmed by 7 bases and the J gene end by 6 bases; junction bases not matched to a gene: 9. Germline values: CDR1 MDHEN, CDR2 SYDVKM. The CDR3 length is 14 residues. Written as DNA, the CDR3 is TGTGCCAGCACCACCGACAGGGTCGGTCAGCCCCAGCATTTT. Protein: CASTTDRVGQPQHF.

This clone was detected a few times. The chain is built from TRBV11-2 and TRBJ1-1; TRBD1 might be the D (6 bases). The CDR3 runs to 16 residues. CDR1 SGHAT and CDR2 FQNNGV come from the germline V gene. V was clipped by 4 bases and J by 3 bases, with 18 bases between them. For the CDR3, the DNA is TGTGCCAGCAGCTCCTCCCACAGGGTGGGCGACACTGAAGCTTTCTTT. It translates to CASSSSHRVGDTEAFF.

The chain has TRBV30 and TRBJ1-3, with D maybe TRBD1 (5 bases). Germline V gene data show CDR1 as GTSNPN and CDR2 as SVGIG (reference sequence). V gave up 0 bases and J gave up 4 bases, with 13 bases separating them. The CDR3 length is 15 residues. In DNA form, the CDR3 reads TGTGCCTGGAGTGTACTGGGGGGATGGGGAAACACCATATATTTT. Protein: CAWSVLGGWGNTIYF.

The chain combines TRBV11-2 with TRBJ1-6; D is undetermined. This CDR3 spans 13 amino acids. V was cut by 2 bases and J by 9 bases, with 8 bases left in between. In germline, CDR1 is SGHAT, CDR2 FQNNGV. CDR3 protein: CASSLNEGSPLHF. The CDR3 DNA follows: TGTGCCAGCAGCTTAAATGAGGGTTCACCCCTCCACTTT.

The J gene is TRBJ2-2, the V gene TRBV9; 9 bases align to TRBD2. Germline CDR1 and CDR2: SGDLS and YYNGEE. Germline trimming cut 3 bases from V and 1 base from J; bases unmatched to any gene: 10. The CDR3 spans 18 residues. CDR3 residues: CASSASSGTSRNTGELFF. In DNA form, the CDR3 reads TGTGCCAGCAGCGCAAGTTCCGGGACTAGCAGGAACACCGGGGAGCTGTTTTTT.

The gene calls are TRBV5-4 and TRBJ1-1, with TRBD1 matching over 8 bases. The CDR3 length is 19 residues. V was clipped by 4 bases and J by 0 bases; unmatched bases: 17. The V gene's germline CDR1 is SGHNT and CDR2 YYREEE (reference sequence). The DNA of the CDR3 is TGTGCCAGCAGCGGGGACAGGAGGCAGGGGGCCCTCATGAACACTGAAGCTTTCTTT. This translates into CASSGDRRQGALMNTEAFF.

The chain uses TRBV6-5 and TRBJ2-1, with 7 bases aligning to TRBD2. V shed 8 bases, J shed 4 bases, and the junction held 2 bases outside the gene matches. The CDR3 sequence is 12 residues long. The germline V gene encodes CDR1 MNHEY and CDR2 SVGAGI. The chain's CDR3 is CASGLGYNEQFF. The CDR3 DNA follows: TGTGCCAGCGGACTAGGATACAATGAGCAGTTCTTC.

The gene calls are TRBV10-3 and TRBJ1-5; possibly TRBD1 for D (6 bases). Germline V gene lookup returns CDR1 ENHRY and CDR2 SYGVKD. This CDR3 region has 12 residues. V was trimmed by 6 bases and J by 4 bases, leaving 7 bases between them. The CDR3 DNA sequence: TGTGCCATCAGCCAGGGGAATCAGCCCCAGCATTTT. This encodes CAISQGNQPQHF.